This T cell receptor (beta chain) was recorded in a study of brain T cells in children with intractable seizures. The sample holds one count of this clone. The antigen is undetermined. Time point here: blood from clinic visit 5 months post-surgery; TSC patient then seizure free. Overall study findings and caveats: Clones missing pre-surgery may reflect undersampling of that blood sample.

Data came from immunoSEQ multiplex PCR; TCRdb stores just in-frame clones and leaves some out. In the table there are about 340,000 clones, roughly 93% of which are singletons. CDR3 length: 15 residues. Germline V CDR1 and CDR2: SNHLY, FYNNEI. V was cut by 2 bases and J by 0 bases, with 11 bases left in between. V and J are TRBV2 and TRBJ2-7, with a weak D call TRBD2 (6 bases). Specimen: peripheral blood, collected about 5 months after surgery. The source is a boy younger than two with tuberous sclerosis and intractable seizures. This CDR3 is CASSELGGASYEQYF. As DNA, the CDR3 is TGTGCCAGCAGTGAACTTGGAGGGGCCTCCTACGAGCAGTACTTC.